A single sample gave rise to the 5 T cell receptor beta chains below, sequenced in a study of T cells in women clearing cervical HPV infection. Sequencing was performed with immunoSEQ multiplex PCR; in TCRdb, only in-frame clones are kept and a portion is missing. The sample has tens of thousands of clones; the top ten hold approximately 5.5%. The specimen was blood buffy coat. Every receptor here comes from a woman aged 18-70 years with a cervical HPV16 infection that either progressed to CIN3+ or cleared (not recorded which).

A note on this clone: The read ends 3 residues before the CDR3 terminus; that terminus is restored from the germline J gene. The chain links TRBV5-6 to TRBJ2-2, with D maybe TRBD2 (5 bases). This CDR3 region has 14 residues. Per the germline V gene, CDR1 is SGHDT and CDR2 is YYEEEE. The CDR3 reads CASSLLAPTSPLFF. CDR3 bases read: TGTGCCAGCAGCTTGCTAGCCCCAACCTCACCG.

A remark on this clone: The missing CDR3 end, 3 residues past where the read stops, is filled in from the germline J gene. The chain links TRBV27 to TRBJ1-5; 7 positions agree with TRBD1. Germline loops: CDR1 MNHEY, CDR2 SMNVEV (reference sequence). CDR3 size: 13 residues. J lost 5 bases, V lost 6 bases, and 4 bases had no gene match. The DNA read from the CDR3 is TGTGCCAGCAGCATCGACAGGGATCAGCCC. As protein: CASSIDRDQP. In full, the CDR3 is CASSIDRDQPQHF.

About this clone itself: The observed sequence ends 3 residues before the CDR3 terminus, with the missing tail filled in from the germline J gene. The chain links TRBV7-9 to TRBJ2-2; D is unclear. This CDR3 spans 12 amino acids. Germline V gene lookup returns CDR1 SEHNR and CDR2 FQNEAQ (reference sequence). The sequenced CDR3 bases are TGTGCCAGCAGCATCTCTAATTCACCG. Amino acids: CASSISNSP. The complete CDR3 protein is CASSISNSPLFF.

Comments on this clone: The sequenced fragment ends 3 residues before the CDR3 boundary, so the rest is inferred from the germline J gene. This chain uses TRBV5-1 with TRBJ1-2, with 11 bases lining up with TRBD1. The CDR3 sequence is 16 residues long. Per germline, CDR1 SGHRS and CDR2 YFSETQ. This CDR3 is CASSPRTGGARGGYTF. The covered CDR3 bases are TGCGCCAGCAGCCCACGGACAGGGGGCGCAAGAGGGGGC.

In the case of this clone: The read gets to within 3 residues of the CDR3 end, and the germline J gene fills in the rest. V gene TRBV7-9 combines with J gene TRBJ2-3, with D perhaps matching TRBD1 (7 bases). In germline, CDR1 is SEHNR, CDR2 FQNEAQ (reference sequence). V lost 5 bases to trimming and J lost 0 bases, with 9 bases between them. This CDR3 region has 14 residues. The CDR3: CASSPGGSTDTQYF. The sequenced CDR3 bases are TGTGCCAGCAGCCCAGGGGGGAGCACAGATACG.